Listed here are 20 T cell receptor beta chains from one sample, sequenced in a study of beta chain features in type 1 diabetes. Study-wide points: Shorter TCRB CDR3s, moderately but significantly so, were found in Type 1 diabetes patients in all four CD4+ subsets.

The isolated RNA, all of it, was reverse transcribed, so expressed TCRB transcripts were what got sequenced. The table came from immunoSEQ multiplex PCR; TCRdb's copy has only in-frame clones and leaves some out. The data contain 300,000 or so clones, approximately 15% of them singletons. What these receptors recognize is not known. Sequenced: naive CD4+ T cells from blood. These TCRs come from a woman aged 18-35 years with type 1 diabetes.

This clone appeared a few times. This chain connects TRBV7-3 to TRBJ2-1; D perhaps matches TRBD2 (6 bases). V was shortened by 5 bases and J by 4 bases, with 15 bases between the two germline ends. The germline CDR1 and CDR2 sequences are SGHTA and FQGTGA. The CDR3 sequence is 15 residues long. CDR3 sequence (DNA): TGTGCCAGCAGCCCGCGTAGCGGAGGGTACAATGAGCAGTTCTTC. It translates to CASSPRSGGYNEQFF. Complete variable domain (other parts from reference TRBV7-3 and TRBJ2-1): GAGVSQTPSNKVTEKGKYVELRCDPISGHTALYWYRQSLGQGPEFLIYFQGTGAADDSGLPNDRFFAVRPEGSVSTLKIQRTERGDSAVYLCASSPRSGGYNEQFFGPGTRLTVL.

The chain employs TRBV30 and TRBJ2-1; 10 bases are a match to TRBD2. CDR3 length: 16 amino acids. The trim removed 3 bases at V and 4 bases at J, leaving 9 bases unmatched. Germline V gene data show CDR1 as GTSNPN and CDR2 as SVGIG (reference sequence). CDR3 residues: CAWRRLAGGLYNEQFF. The CDR3 region has the DNA TGTGCCTGGAGGCGCTTAGCGGGAGGCCTATACAATGAGCAGTTCTTC.

The V and J genes are TRBV19 and TRBJ1-1; no definite D call. Germline assignment: CDR1 LNHDA and CDR2 SQIVND (reference sequence). CDR3 length: 10 residues. The V end was cut by 6 bases, the J end by 4 bases, with 3 bases between. CDR3 DNA sequence: TGTGCCAGTAGGAGCACTGAAGCTTTCTTT. Amino acid sequence: CASRSTEAFF.

This clone was detected only a few times. The chain has TRBV30 and TRBJ2-2; TRBD2 is a possible D gene (6 bases). The CDR3 sequence is 14 residues long. CDR1 is GTSNPN, CDR2 SVGIG, per germline (reference sequence). Trimming took off 3 bases at V and 1 base at J, with 9 bases between the two ends. CDR3 loop: CAWRVGGNTGELFF. DNA of the CDR3: TGTGCCTGGAGAGTGGGAGGGAACACCGGGGAGCTGTTTTTT.

This sequence joins TRBV19 and TRBJ2-7; 9 bases agree with TRBD1. The junction had 11 bases not matched to a gene; V was cut back by 5 bases and J by 6 bases. The CDR3 covers 15 residues. Germline V gene sequence: CDR1 LNHDA, CDR2 SQIVND (reference sequence). CDR3 nucleotides: TGTGCCAGTAGTGAACAGGGGGCGACGGGTGGCGAGCAGTACTTC. Translating gives CASSEQGATGGEQYF.

The chain employs TRBV6-6 and TRBJ1-4; no firm D call. Trimming took off 6 bases at V and 0 bases at J, with 8 bases between the two ends. Germline CDR1 reads MNHNY; CDR2 reads SVGAGI (reference sequence). The length of the CDR3 is 14 residues. For the CDR3, the DNA is TGTGCCAGCAGCCCGCGGCCAACTAATGAAAAACTGTTTTTT. It specifies CASSPRPTNEKLFF.

This clone was found a few times. This chain links TRBV7-9 with TRBJ2-1; D may be TRBD1 (6 bases). The V gene's germline CDR1 is SEHNR and CDR2 FQNEAQ (reference sequence). V was clipped by 5 bases and J by 6 bases, with 23 bases between them. This CDR3 is built from 17 residues. For the CDR3, the DNA is TGTGCCAGCAGCCCATACTCTAACAGGGAATGGGGCAATGAGCAGTTCTTC. It encodes CASSPYSNREWGNEQFF.

V is TRBV7-2 and J is TRBJ2-3; a weak D match, TRBD1 (6 bases). This CDR3 has 13 residues. The V gene lost 3 bases and the J gene lost 15 bases, with 19 bases spanning the gap. The germline gives CDR1 SGHTA, CDR2 FQGNSA. The CDR3, as DNA: TGTGCCAGCAGCTTGGGGGCTAGCTGGTGGAGATATTTT. Translated, it gives CASSLGASWWRYF.

This clone was observed a handful of times. V and J are TRBV4-3 and TRBJ2-4; 9 bases align to TRBD2. Unmatched junction bases numbered 6, after V lost 0 bases and J lost 0 bases. CDR3 length: 18 residues. Per the germline V gene, CDR1 is LGHNA and CDR2 is YSLEER. This chain's CDR3 is CASSQESLTSGAKNIQYF. The CDR3 DNA reads as TGCGCCAGCAGCCAAGAAAGTTTGACTAGCGGAGCCAAAAACATTCAGTACTTC.

This clone was counted between two and nine times. The V call is TRBV6-5, the J call TRBJ2-3; D gene ambiguous. The V and J ends lost 5 bases and 0 bases respectively, with 9 bases between them. This CDR3 spans 14 amino acids. CDR1 is MNHEY, CDR2 SVGAGI, per germline. CDR3 nucleotides: TGTGCCAGCAGTGCGCGGAGTAGCACAGATACGCAGTATTTT. It codes for CASSARSSTDTQYF.

The V gene is TRBV28, the J gene TRBJ2-2; 7 bases map to TRBD2. This CDR3 is 15 amino acids long. Trimming took 7 bases from V and 3 from J; bases not matched to a gene: 8. The germline V gene has CDR1 MDHEN and CDR2 SYDVKM. The CDR3 coding sequence is TGTGCCAGCACCCGCCTAGCGGCCCACACCGGGGAGCTGTTTTTT. Protein product: CASTRLAAHTGELFF.

This sequence joins TRBV2 and TRBJ2-1; 11 positions match TRBD2. The ends lost 2 bases at V and 4 bases at J; junction bases unmatched: 7. Germline-derived CDR1 and CDR2 are SNHLY and FYNNEI. The CDR3 has 17 residues. In DNA, the CDR3 is TGTGCCAGCAGTGAACGCTACGGACTAGCGGGTTACAATGAGCAGTTCTTC. It yields the protein CASSERYGLAGYNEQFF.

The V and J genes are TRBV7-3 and TRBJ2-1; tentatively, D is TRBD2 (7 bases). Trimming stripped 6 bases from V and 8 bases from J, with 17 bases between. The CDR3 runs 14 residues. From germline, CDR1 is SGHTA and CDR2 FQGTGA. CDR3 residues: CASRGPGGGDEQFF. In DNA, the CDR3 is TGTGCCAGCAGGGGACCTGGCGGGGGCGATGAGCAGTTCTTC.

This clone was counted a few times. The rearrangement uses TRBV30 and TRBJ1-1, with 9 bases that match TRBD1. From germline, CDR1 is GTSNPN and CDR2 SVGIG (reference sequence). CDR3 length: 14 residues. Trimming at V came to 4 bases and at J to 4 bases, leaving 7 bases not matched to a gene. The CDR3 spells CAWNPPDRGTEAFF. The CDR3 DNA follows: TGTGCCTGGAACCCCCCGGACAGGGGCACTGAAGCTTTCTTT.

The chain links TRBV9 to TRBJ2-3; 7 nucleotides agree with TRBD2. V gave up 4 bases and J gave up 5 bases; unmatched junction bases: 10. Germline V gene lookup returns CDR1 SGDLS and CDR2 YYNGEE. The CDR3 runs to 15 residues. The CDR3 sequence is CASSSRGLPRDTQYF. The DNA of the CDR3 is TGTGCCAGCAGCTCCCGGGGACTACCCCGAGATACGCAGTATTTT. Combining the CDR3 with reference TRBV9 and TRBJ2-3 gives the whole variable domain DSGVTQTPKHLITATGQRVTLRCSPRSGDLSVYWYQQSLDQGLQFLIQYYNGEERAKGNILERFSAQQFPDLHSELNLSSLELGDSALYFCASSSRGLPRDTQYFGPGTRLTVL.

This clone was found a few times. The J gene is TRBJ2-7, the V gene TRBV28; 9 bases align to TRBD1. The CDR3 length is 13 residues. In germline, CDR1 is MDHEN, CDR2 SYDVKM. With V trimmed by 7 bases and J by 1 base, 2 bases remained unmatched. The CDR3 loop is CASMTGGSYEQYF. The CDR3 region has the DNA TGTGCCAGCATGACAGGGGGTTCCTACGAGCAGTACTTC.

This clone occurred a few times. The gene calls are TRBV28 and TRBJ2-7; TRBD1 matches at 7 bases. The CDR3 spans 15 residues. The junction had 7 bases not matched to a gene; V was cut back by 2 bases and J by 3 bases. CDR1 and CDR2 (germline): MDHEN, SYDVKM. CDR3 coding DNA: TGTGCCAGCAGTTTAGCTGGGGCAGGGGGCTACGAGCAGTACTTC. Its protein product is CASSLAGAGGYEQYF.

A few counts support this clone. The chain employs TRBV7-9 and TRBJ1-2, with TRBD1 as a possible D gene (6 bases). Per germline, CDR1 SEHNR and CDR2 FQNEAQ (reference sequence). V shed 7 bases and J shed 7 bases, with 16 bases lying between them. This CDR3 is built from 13 residues. CDR3 in amino acids: CASMAGASGGYTF. CDR3 nucleotide sequence: TGTGCCAGCATGGCGGGGGCGTCAGGTGGCTACACCTTC.

This clone has a handful of counts. The chain carries TRBV30 and TRBJ2-7; tentative D call: TRBD1 (5 bases). This CDR3 has 14 amino acids. Germline V lookup: CDR1 GTSNPN, CDR2 SVGIG (reference sequence). V gave up 0 bases and J gave up 5 bases, with 14 bases separating them. Here the CDR3 DNA reads TGTGCCTGGAGTGTAATTAGGGGAAGAGACGAGCAGTACTTC. Its translation is CAWSVIRGRDEQYF. The full variable domain, in which reference TRBV30 and TRBJ2-7 provide the parts outside the CDR3, is SQTIHQWPATLVQPVGSPLSLECTVEGTSNPNLYWYRQAAGRGLQLLFYSVGIGQISSEVPQNLSASRPQDRQFILSSKKLLLSDSGFYLCAWSVIRGRDEQYFGPGTRLTVT.

The chain couples TRBV15 to TRBJ2-2; 9 bases match TRBD2. Per germline, CDR1 LNHNV and CDR2 YYDKDF (reference sequence). CDR3 length equals 17 residues. V gave up 0 bases and J gave up 6 bases; unmatched junction bases: 8. CDR3 nucleotides: TGTGCCACCAGCAGAGATTTGGCGGGAGGGCTGGCCGGGGAGCTGTTTTTT. It yields the protein CATSRDLAGGLAGELFF. Based on the CDR3 plus reference TRBV15 and TRBJ2-2, the full variable domain is DAMVIQNPRYQVTQFGKPVTLSCSQTLNHNVMYWYQQKSSQAPKLLFHYYDKDFNNEADTPDNFQSRRPNTSFCFLDIRSPGLGDTAMYLCATSRDLAGGLAGELFFGEGSRLTVL.